This T cell receptor beta chain was captured in a study of blood T cell repertoires in COVID-19 (dated by TCRdb to the early 2020s). Regarding the research as a whole: Samples covering the acute and convalescent phases of COVID-19 were provided by collaborators in the United States, Italy and Spain. The material from the prospective study consisted of cDNA or gDNA derived from T cells, B-cell-depleted T cells, or PBMCs. The sample metadata nearly always contained a de-identified subject ID, COVID-19 status, age in years and sex. HLA class I and class II types, where available, came from metadata supplied by the sample provider rather than from assay-based typing. A freely available public database, intended as a resource for researchers studying the immune response to SARS-CoV-2, is where the repertoires were released. The samples were drawn from the first 160 participants of the ongoing ImmuneRACE study and from 950 to 1,500 subjects provided by 6 global collaborators. The dataset comprised deeply sampled blood TCRbeta repertoires from subjects exposed to, actively infected with, or recovered from COVID-19.

CDR1 and CDR2 were assigned from the germline V gene as SGHRS and YFSETQ. The CDR3 has 14 amino acids, counting the end cysteine and phenylalanine. Only CDR3 DNA remains: 42 bases, in frame from the first base. V is trimmed back by 6 bases and J by 5 bases, and the junction contains 5 bases that no gene match accounts for. Study-wide findings and limitations: How much clinical and demographic metadata was included differed by source and by participant, and the metadata was provided uncurated.

A word on this clone: The antigen this receptor binds is unknown. No clone much larger than this one lies a single base away; base qualities are absent.

TCRbeta CDR3 regions were amplified from genomic DNA by means of the immunoSEQ Assay, a bias-controlled multiplex PCR. Per the authors' processing: Nucleated cell counts per sample were estimated from amplification of reference gene primers within the assay. Sequence reads were collapsed and filtered to measure the absolute abundance of every unique TCRbeta CDR3 rearrangement. For each sample, productive Simpson clonality was calculated as the square root of Simpson's diversity index across productive rearrangements. TCRdb holds this immuneACCESS table with in-frame rearrangements only. Some clones are missing; in checked studies, unresolved V genes explain under half, and the rest has no known cause. The DNA gave D and trimming, while V, J and clone size come from that table. Across this sample there are some 290,000 clones, with almost 90% seen only once. Of the sample, 2.5% to 3.5% is held by the ten largest clones.

One collaborating source in Seattle enrolled patients while the patients were actively infected and followed the patients over time throughout the course of disease. The collaborating institutions used their own protocols to collect whole blood in K2EDTA tubes. Collaborator samples were shipped for TCRbeta analysis as frozen whole blood, isolated PBMCs, or DNA extracted from either sample type. The clonotype originates from a woman in her twenties or thirties with COVID-19, enrolled during active disease. The receptor chain draws on TRBV5-1 and TRBJ1-4; 9 bases in between match TRBD1. Sequencing was performed on peripheral blood. The CDR3 has the sequence CASMSGTGNEKLFF. In nucleotide form, the sequence is TGCGCCAGCATGAGTGGGACAGGGAATGAAAAACTGTTTTTT.